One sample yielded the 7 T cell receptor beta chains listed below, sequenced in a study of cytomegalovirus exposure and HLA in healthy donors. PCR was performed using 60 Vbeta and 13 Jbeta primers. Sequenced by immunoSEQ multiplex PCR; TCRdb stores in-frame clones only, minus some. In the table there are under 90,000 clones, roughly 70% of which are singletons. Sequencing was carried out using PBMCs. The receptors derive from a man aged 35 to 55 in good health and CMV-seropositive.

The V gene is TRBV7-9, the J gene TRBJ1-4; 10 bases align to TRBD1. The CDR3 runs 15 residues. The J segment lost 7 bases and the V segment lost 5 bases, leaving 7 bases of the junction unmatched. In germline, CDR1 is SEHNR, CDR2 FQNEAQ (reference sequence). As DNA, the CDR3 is TGTGCCAGCAGCCCTGGGACAGGGGAAAGTGAAAAACTGTTTTTT. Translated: CASSPGTGESEKLFF.

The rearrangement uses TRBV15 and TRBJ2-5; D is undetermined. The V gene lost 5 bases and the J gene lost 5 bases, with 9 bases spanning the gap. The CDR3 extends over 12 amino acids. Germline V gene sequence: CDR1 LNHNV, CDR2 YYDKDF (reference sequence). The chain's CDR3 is CATSFGEETQYF. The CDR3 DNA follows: TGTGCCACCAGCTTTGGAGAGGAGACCCAGTACTTC.

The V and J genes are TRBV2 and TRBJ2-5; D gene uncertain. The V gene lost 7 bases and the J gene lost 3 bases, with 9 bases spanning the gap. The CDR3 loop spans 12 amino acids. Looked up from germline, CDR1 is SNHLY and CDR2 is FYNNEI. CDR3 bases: TGTGCCAGCACGCCCGGTAAAGAGACCCAGTACTTC. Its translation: CASTPGKETQYF.

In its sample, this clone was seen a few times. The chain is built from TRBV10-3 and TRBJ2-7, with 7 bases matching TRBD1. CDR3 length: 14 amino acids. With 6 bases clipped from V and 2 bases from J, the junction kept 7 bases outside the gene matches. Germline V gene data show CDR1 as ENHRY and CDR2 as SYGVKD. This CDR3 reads CAIRQTGHPYEQYF. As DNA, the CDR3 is TGTGCCATCAGGCAGACAGGGCACCCCTACGAGCAGTACTTC.

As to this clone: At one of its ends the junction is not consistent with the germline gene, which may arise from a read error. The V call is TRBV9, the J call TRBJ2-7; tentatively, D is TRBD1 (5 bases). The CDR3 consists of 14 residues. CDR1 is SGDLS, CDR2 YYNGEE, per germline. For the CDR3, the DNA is TGTGCCAGCAGCGTAGATCAGGGCTCCTACGAGCAGTCCTTC. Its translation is CASSVDQGSYEQSF.

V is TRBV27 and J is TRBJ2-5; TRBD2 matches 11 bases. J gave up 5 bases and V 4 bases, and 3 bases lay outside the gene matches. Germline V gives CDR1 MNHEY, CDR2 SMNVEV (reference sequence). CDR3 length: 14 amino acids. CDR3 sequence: CASSSLAGGETQYF. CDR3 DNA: TGTGCCAGCAGTTCCTTAGCGGGGGGGGAGACCCAGTACTTC.

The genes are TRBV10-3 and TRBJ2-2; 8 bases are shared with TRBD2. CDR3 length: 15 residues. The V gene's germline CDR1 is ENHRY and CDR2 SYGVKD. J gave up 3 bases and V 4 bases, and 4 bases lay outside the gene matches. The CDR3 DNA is TGTGCCATCAGTGGCCGGGGGGGCGACACCGGGGAGCTGTTTTTT. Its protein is CAISGRGGDTGELFF.